The 23 T cell receptor beta chains presented below share a single source sample, sequenced in a study of cytomegalovirus exposure and HLA in healthy donors. The PCR made use of 60 Vbeta and 13 Jbeta primers. Some clones are missing from TCRdb's copy, which holds only in-frame ones; the method was immunoSEQ multiplex PCR. The sample shows 75,000 to 90,000 clones, over 70% of them seen only once. Sequences were obtained from PBMCs. These TCRs come from a male donor in good health and CMV-seropositive.

J is TRBJ2-7 and V is TRBV4-2; TRBD1 agrees at 11 bases. The CDR3 is 13 residues long. The germline CDR1 and CDR2 sequences are LGHNA and YNFKEQ. Germline trimming cut 8 bases from V and 3 bases from J; bases unmatched to any gene: 3. CDR3 DNA sequence: TGTGCCAGCTCCGGGACAGGGGGCTACGAGCAGTACTTC. It yields the protein CASSGTGGYEQYF.

The chain carries TRBV7-9 and TRBJ2-7; TRBD1 matches 10 bases. This CDR3 region has 16 residues. Germline CDR1 reads SEHNR; CDR2 reads FQNEAQ (reference sequence). V lost 4 bases to trimming and J lost 2 bases; unmatched junction nucleotides: 8. CDR3 residues: CASSSSPGQGTYEQYF. CDR3 nucleotides: TGTGCCAGCAGCTCATCTCCGGGACAGGGGACCTACGAGCAGTACTTC.

This clone was recorded a few times. V usage is TRBV28 and J usage is TRBJ1-4; possibly TRBD1 for D (5 bases). Trimming pared 5 bases from V and 8 bases from J, leaving 21 bases between. The germline V gene encodes CDR1 MDHEN and CDR2 SYDVKM. The CDR3 has 16 amino acids. The CDR3 DNA sequence: TGTGCCAGCAGTCCCTTATCCAGGGCGAGTAAGGAAAAACTGTTTTTT. Amino acid sequence: CASSPLSRASKEKLFF.

The chain couples TRBV5-1 to TRBJ2-3; 7 nucleotides align to TRBD2. J was trimmed by 4 bases and V by 4 bases; bases with no gene match: 9. Germline CDR1 and CDR2: SGHRS and YFSETQ. The CDR3 contains 15 residues. The CDR3 here is CASSPAGFGADTQYF. The CDR3 bases are TGCGCCAGCAGCCCAGCGGGGTTTGGGGCAGATACGCAGTATTTT.

The rearrangement links TRBV5-6 to TRBJ2-5; 7 bases line up with TRBD1. The J call could be wrong; TRBJ2-7 is a better fit for the DNA end. This CDR3 comprises 13 residues. CDR1 and CDR2 from the germline V gene are SGHDT and YYEEEE. CDR3 sequence reads: CASSYRGTYEQYF. As DNA, the CDR3 is TGTGCCAGCAGCTACAGGGGCACCTACGAGCAGTACTTC.

This sequence joins TRBV2 and TRBJ1-2; 10 bases match TRBD1. Germline CDR1 reads SNHLY; CDR2 reads FYNNEI. The CDR3 is 15 amino acids. The V segment lost 7 bases and the J segment 9 bases; nucleotides outside the gene matches: 14. The CDR3 loop is CASTPGKGQGGSYTF. CDR3 sequence (DNA): TGTGCCAGCACCCCCGGAAAAGGACAGGGGGGAAGCTACACCTTC.

This chain joins TRBV7-9 and TRBJ2-3; TRBD2 agrees at 9 bases. The J segment lost 4 bases and the V segment lost 4 bases, leaving 3 bases of the junction unmatched. The CDR3 loop spans 14 amino acids. Germline CDR1 reads SEHNR; CDR2 reads FQNEAQ (reference sequence). The CDR3 sequence is CASSSGLAADTQYF. As DNA, the CDR3 is TGTGCCAGCAGCTCGGGACTAGCTGCAGATACGCAGTATTTT.

This clone was seen only a few times. J is TRBJ2-5 and V is TRBV10-3; 11 bases are shared with TRBD2. The J call may be faulty, since TRBJ2-7 better matches the DNA end. The germline CDR1 and CDR2 sequences are ENHRY and SYGVKD. The CDR3 contains 14 residues. CDR3 nucleotides: TGTGCCACAAGGCTAGCGGGAGGCCGAAGCGAGCAGTACTTC. It specifies CATRLAGGRSEQYF.

The V and J genes are TRBV19 and TRBJ2-5; possibly TRBD2 for D (5 bases). The CDR3 has 15 residues. CDR1 and CDR2 (germline): LNHDA, SQIVND (reference sequence). Trimming took off 3 bases at V and 5 bases at J, with 16 bases between the two ends. For the CDR3, the DNA is TGTGCCAGTAGTATCGGGCAGGCCGCGGGTGAGACCCAGTACTTC. Its protein is CASSIGQAAGETQYF.

The chain employs TRBV9 and TRBJ2-6, with 8 bases lining up with TRBD2. J gave up 2 bases and V 4 bases, and 8 bases lay outside the gene matches. Germline V gene lookup returns CDR1 SGDLS and CDR2 YYNGEE. This CDR3 is built from 17 residues. The CDR3 loop reads CASSSPQGLAGANVLTF. The CDR3 region has the DNA TGTGCCAGCAGCTCCCCCCAGGGACTAGCTGGGGCCAACGTCCTGACTTTC.

V gene TRBV28 combines with J gene TRBJ2-2; a possible D gene is TRBD1 (6 bases). CDR3 length: 14 amino acids. The germline V and J ends were trimmed by 3 bases and 8 bases, with 13 bases remaining between them. Germline V gives CDR1 MDHEN, CDR2 SYDVKM. DNA for the CDR3: TGTGCCAGCAGTTTGGACAGCCCGGGGGGGGAGCTGTTTTTT. This gives the protein CASSLDSPGGELFF.

This sequence joins TRBV19 and TRBJ2-1; 8 nucleotides line up with TRBD2. V lost 3 bases and J lost 4; bases outside the gene matches: 5. This CDR3 has 15 residues. CDR1 is LNHDA, CDR2 SQIVND, per germline (reference sequence). The CDR3: CASSITGGAYNEQFF. The CDR3 DNA is TGTGCCAGTAGTATCACGGGGGGGGCTTACAATGAGCAGTTCTTC.

This clone was seen a single time. The rearrangement links TRBV6-6 to TRBJ1-2, with TRBD1 as a possible D gene (5 bases). From germline, CDR1 is MNHNY and CDR2 SVGAGI (reference sequence). This CDR3 comprises 13 residues. V was cut by 6 bases and J by 4 bases, with 12 bases left in between. The CDR3 sequence: CASSLQDLYGYTF. For the CDR3, the DNA is TGTGCCAGCAGCCTACAGGACCTCTATGGCTACACCTTC.

V usage is TRBV9 and J usage is TRBJ1-4; D is perhaps TRBD1 (5 bases). CDR3 length: 14 amino acids. V was trimmed by 0 bases and J by 7 bases, leaving 10 bases between them. Germline assignment: CDR1 SGDLS and CDR2 YYNGEE. In nucleotides, the CDR3 is TGTGCCAGCAGCGTAGCCCAGGGCGGTGAAAAACTGTTTTTT. Its protein is CASSVAQGGEKLFF.

The chain uses TRBV6-4 and TRBJ1-2, with 9 bases lining up with TRBD1. Germline-derived CDR1 and CDR2 are MRHNA and SNTAGT. The length of the CDR3 is 13 residues. The V and J ends lost 6 bases and 7 bases, in that order; junction bases with no gene match: 6. The CDR3 DNA reads TGTGCCAGCAGCGGGACAGGGCTTTGTGGCTACACCTTC. It encodes CASSGTGLCGYTF.

The V gene is TRBV6-1, the J gene TRBJ2-7; the match to TRBD1 covers 11 bases. V dropped 6 bases and J dropped 3; count of bases not matched to a gene: 4. The CDR3 has 14 residues. The germline V gene has CDR1 MNHNS and CDR2 SASEGT. This CDR3 reads CASRKGQGVYEQYF. The CDR3 DNA reads TGTGCCAGCAGAAAGGGACAGGGGGTCTACGAGCAGTACTTC.

The chain recombines TRBV29-1 with TRBJ2-7, with a tentative D call TRBD1 (6 bases). The CDR3 consists of 12 residues. V was trimmed by 8 bases and J by 0 bases, leaving 11 bases between them. Per germline, CDR1 SQVTM and CDR2 ANQGSEA. The CDR3 loop is CSIRDNSYEQYF. In nucleotides, the CDR3 is TGCAGCATCCGGGACAACTCCTACGAGCAGTACTTC.

The rearrangement links TRBV9 to TRBJ1-5, with 12 bases lining up with TRBD1. The CDR3 is made up of 21 amino acids. Losses at the gene ends were 2 bases for V and 2 bases for J; bases not matched to a gene: 17. Germline V gene data show CDR1 as SGDLS and CDR2 as YYNGEE. This chain's CDR3 is CASSVLEARDRGQKGNQPQHF. The CDR3 bases are TGTGCCAGCAGCGTTCTCGAGGCGCGGGACAGGGGGCAGAAAGGCAATCAGCCCCAGCATTTT.

The genes are TRBV5-4 and TRBJ2-7, with D possibly being TRBD2 (5 bases). The CDR3 contains 14 residues. Trimming stripped 2 bases from V and 2 bases from J, with 11 bases between. The germline CDR1 and CDR2 sequences are SGHNT and YYREEE (reference sequence). The CDR3 is CASSFSPTTYEQYF. In DNA, the CDR3 is TGTGCCAGCAGCTTTTCCCCGACTACCTACGAGCAGTACTTC.

With regard to this clone: At one end, the junction sequence differs from germline, possibly due to a read error. The V call is TRBV7-9, the J call TRBJ2-1; TRBD2 matches at 8 bases. Germline V gives CDR1 SEHNR, CDR2 FQNEAQ (reference sequence). The CDR3 is 18 residues long. This CDR3 is CASSLRFLAGVSYNERFF. CDR3 nucleotide sequence: TGTGCCAGCAGCTTAAGGTTTCTAGCGGGTGTCTCCTACAATGAGCGGTTCTTC.

The CDR3 protein is CASLGLAGRNEQYF. The CDR3 bases are TGTGCCAGCTTAGGGCTAGCGGGAAGGAACGAGCAGTACTTC. The chain combines TRBV2 with TRBJ2-7, with TRBD2 matching 9 bases. Germline V gene data show CDR1 as SNHLY and CDR2 as FYNNEI. This CDR3 is built from 14 residues. The V gene end was trimmed by 8 bases and the J gene end by 5 bases; junction bases not matched to a gene: 10.

The chain uses TRBV27 and TRBJ2-6; tentative D call: TRBD2 (6 bases). Germline assignment: CDR1 MNHEY and CDR2 SMNVEV (reference sequence). The CDR3 extends over 15 amino acids. V lost 8 bases to trimming and J lost 3 bases, with 14 bases between them. Here the CDR3 reads CASGGTPDGANVLTF. CDR3 bases: TGTGCCAGCGGCGGGACTCCTGATGGGGCCAACGTCCTGACTTTC.

V gene TRBV4-3 combines with J gene TRBJ1-1, with 8 bases fitting TRBD1. The V gene's germline CDR1 is LGHNA and CDR2 YSLEER. The CDR3 runs 13 residues. Trimming removed 3 bases from V and 4 bases from J; junction bases left unmatched: 1. The DNA of the CDR3 is TGCGCCAGCAGCCATACAGGGGGCACTGAAGCTTTCTTT. It yields the protein CASSHTGGTEAFF.